The 24 T cell receptor beta chains reported below all come from one sample, sequenced in a study of T cell changes during pregnancy in multiple sclerosis. The assay was immunoSEQ multiplex PCR, and TCRdb's table has in-frame clones only and misses some. The profile covers 88,000 or so clones, with under 95% appearing a single time and over 1.3% taken by the ten largest. Source: peripheral blood, taken before pregnancy. These receptors originate from a female donor with multiple sclerosis, enrolled in a pregnancy study.

In its sample, this clone was seen once. The chain joins TRBV5-1 to TRBJ1-4, with D unclear. V lost 2 bases to trimming and J lost 5 bases, with 7 bases between them. CDR1 and CDR2 from the germline V gene are SGHRS and YFSETQ. The CDR3 is made up of 13 amino acids. CDR3 sequence reads: CASSFRENEKLFF. CDR3 in DNA: TGCGCCAGCAGCTTCCGGGAAAATGAAAAACTGTTTTTT. Combining the CDR3 with reference TRBV5-1 and TRBJ1-4 gives the whole variable domain KAGVTQTPRYLIKTRGQQVTLSCSPISGHRSVSWYQQTPGQGLQFLFEYFSETQRNKGNFPGRFSGRQFSNSRSEMNVSTLELGDSALYLCASSFRENEKLFFGSGTQLSVL.

This clone turned up a few times. V and J are TRBV6-4 and TRBJ1-5; tentative D call: TRBD1 (5 bases). Germline values: CDR1 MRHNA, CDR2 SNTAGT. The V end was cut by 5 bases, the J end by 6 bases, with 11 bases between. The CDR3 extends over 13 amino acids. Written as DNA, the CDR3 is TGTGCCAGCAGTCCCGACAGTGCTCAGCCCCAGCATTTT. It specifies CASSPDSAQPQHF.

V and J are TRBV14 and TRBJ2-3; the D gene is possibly TRBD1 (6 bases). CDR1 is SGHDN and CDR2 is FVKESK in the germline V gene. The CDR3 length is 18 residues. The ends were cut back, 4 bases at V and 0 bases at J, with 20 bases in the middle. The CDR3 nucleotides are TGTGCCAGCAGCCCCCCCCCTGGACAGTCACCTAGCACAGATACGCAGTATTTT. It yields the protein CASSPPPGQSPSTDTQYF. The full variable domain, completed using reference TRBV14 and TRBJ2-3, is EAGVTQFPSHSVIEKGQTVTLRCDPISGHDNLYWYRRVMGKEIKFLLHFVKESKQDESGMPNNRFLAERTGGTYSTLKVQPAELEDSGVYFCASSPPPGQSPSTDTQYFGPGTRLTVL.

The chain uses TRBV11-2 and TRBJ2-7, with 7 bases aligning to TRBD1. Trimming cost V 5 bases and J 3 bases; bases outside gene matches: 10. This CDR3 has 15 amino acids. CDR1 and CDR2 from the germline V gene are SGHAT and FQNNGV. Written as DNA, the CDR3 is TGTGCCAGCAGCCCAGGGACAGTAAACCTCTACGAGCAGTACTTC. Protein sequence: CASSPGTVNLYEQYF.

V and J are TRBV29-1 and TRBJ1-2; D remains unclear. The CDR3 totals 13 residues. Trimming removed 3 bases from V and 9 bases from J, with 17 bases in between. Germline values: CDR1 SQVTM, CDR2 ANQGSEA. The CDR3 loop is CSVEVHFGDRYTF. The CDR3 DNA reads as TGCAGCGTTGAGGTCCACTTCGGGGATCGCTACACCTTC.

CDR3 residues: CASSLAESAGGTFF. Written as DNA, the CDR3 is TGCGCCAGCAGCTTGGCCGAGTCCGCGGGGGGGACTTTCTTT. The V call is TRBV5-1, the J call TRBJ1-1; D may be TRBD1 (5 bases). Trimming took 0 bases from V and 12 from J, leaving 18 bases between them. Germline V CDR1 and CDR2: SGHRS, YFSETQ. The CDR3 runs 14 residues.

The V call is TRBV7-9, the J call TRBJ2-3, with TRBD2 matching over 9 bases. CDR3 length: 15 residues. Germline CDR1 reads SEHNR; CDR2 reads FQNEAQ (reference sequence). V lost 6 bases to trimming and J lost 0 bases; unmatched junction nucleotides: 4. The CDR3 region is CASRRAGGSTDTQYF. In DNA, the CDR3 is TGTGCCAGCAGGAGAGCGGGAGGTAGCACAGATACGCAGTATTTT.

V is TRBV15 and J is TRBJ2-5, with 12 bases aligning to TRBD2. CDR3 length: 19 residues. Germline V gene lookup returns CDR1 LNHNV and CDR2 YYDKDF (reference sequence). The trim removed 1 base at V and 4 bases at J, leaving 13 bases unmatched. CDR3 residues: CATSRVGALAGGLGETQYF. The CDR3 region has the DNA TGTGCCACCAGCAGAGTGGGGGCCCTAGCGGGGGGGCTCGGAGAGACCCAGTACTTC. The full variable domain, rest sourced from reference TRBV15 and TRBJ2-5, is DAMVIQNPRYQVTQFGKPVTLSCSQTLNHNVMYWYQQKSSQAPKLLFHYYDKDFNNEADTPDNFQSRRPNTSFCFLDIRSPGLGDTAMYLCATSRVGALAGGLGETQYFGPGTRLLVL.

Here the CDR3 reads CASSSPQGLLTEAFF. The CDR3 DNA follows: TGTGCCAGCAGCAGCCCTCAGGGACTTCTCACTGAAGCTTTCTTT. The chain couples TRBV5-4 to TRBJ1-1, with D perhaps matching TRBD1 (5 bases). Per the germline V gene, CDR1 is SGHNT and CDR2 is YYREEE (reference sequence). The CDR3 covers 15 residues. V was trimmed by 4 bases and J by 4 bases, leaving 17 bases between them.

This chain connects TRBV5-6 to TRBJ1-1, with a tentative D call TRBD1 (6 bases). Trimming removed 2 bases at V and 11 bases at J, with 10 bases between. This CDR3 region has 11 residues. CDR1 is SGHDT and CDR2 is YYEEEE in the germline V gene. The CDR3 nucleotides read TGTGCCAGCAGCTTAGCAGGGGAGGCTTTCTTT. Its protein product is CASSLAGEAFF.

The chain links TRBV12-1 to TRBJ1-4. TRBV12-1 is marked as a pseudogene. The CDR3 has 12 amino acids. The CDR3 DNA is TGTGCCCGCCGGGGGGGCAATGAAAAACTGTTTTTT. As protein: CARRGGNEKLFF.

The CDR3 bases are TGCGCCAGCAGGCCCGACAGTACTAATGAAGCTTTCTTT. Encoded protein: CASRPDSTNEAFF. J is TRBJ1-1 and V is TRBV5-1, with D possibly matching TRBD1 (5 bases). The CDR3 runs 13 residues. Germline CDR1 reads SGHRS; CDR2 reads YFSETQ. V lost 5 bases and J lost 7, with 15 bases in between.

This sequence joins TRBV6-6 and TRBJ1-5; D call uncertain. CDR3 size: 16 residues. The germline V gene encodes CDR1 MNHNY and CDR2 SVGAGI (reference sequence). Between the trimmed V and J ends, which lost 0 bases and 4 bases, there was a span of 13 bases. The CDR3 region has the DNA TGTGCCAGCAGTTACTCCGCAGGCCTGGATAATCAGCCCCAGCATTTT. As protein: CASSYSAGLDNQPQHF.

V and J are TRBV27 and TRBJ2-3, with TRBD2 matching over 7 bases. Germline lookup yields CDR1 MNHEY and CDR2 SMNVEV (reference sequence). The V gene end was trimmed by 3 bases and the J gene end by 5 bases; junction bases not matched to a gene: 11. The CDR3 loop spans 16 amino acids. CDR3 loop: CASSFIRDQRGDTQYF. The DNA of the CDR3 is TGTGCCAGCAGTTTTATCCGGGACCAGCGGGGAGATACGCAGTATTTT.

This rearrangement joins TRBV4-1 to TRBJ1-1; 12 nucleotides agree with TRBD1. V lost 2 bases and J lost 4; bases outside the gene matches: 5. The CDR3 is 16 residues long. Germline values: CDR1 MGHRA, CDR2 YSYEKL. The CDR3 loop is CASSQPLGQGATEAFF. The CDR3 DNA sequence: TGCGCCAGCAGCCAACCCTTGGGACAGGGGGCCACTGAAGCTTTCTTT.

The CDR3 DNA reads TGTGCCAGCAGCTTGGCCGGGGAACAAGAGACCCAGTACTTC. Translation gives CASSLAGEQETQYF. This chain connects TRBV5-8 to TRBJ2-5, with D perhaps TRBD2 (5 bases). Germline CDR1 is SGHTS and CDR2 is YDEGEE. The CDR3 sequence is 14 residues long. Trimming took 0 bases from V and 2 from J, leaving 8 bases between them.

The V call is TRBV20-1, the J call TRBJ1-3, with D uncertain. V was clipped by 6 bases and J by 2 bases, with 5 bases between them. Germline CDR1 is DFQATT and CDR2 is SNEGSKA (reference sequence). The CDR3 sequence is 11 residues long. CDR3 amino acids: CSASAGNTIYF. The CDR3 DNA reads as TGCAGTGCGTCGGCTGGAAACACCATATATTTT.

This clone was observed a single time. This chain links TRBV5-4 with TRBJ1-6; D gene uncertain. Germline V CDR1 and CDR2: SGHNT, YYREEE (reference sequence). V was pared by 1 base and J by 8 bases, with 10 bases between. This CDR3 contains 14 residues. The CDR3, as DNA: TGTGCCAGCAGCTTGCTGGGAGAGGATTCACCCCTCCACTTT. This encodes CASSLLGEDSPLHF.

The chain uses TRBV30 and TRBJ2-2; D not resolved. The CDR3 length is 16 residues. V shed 1 base and J shed 2 bases, with 14 bases lying between them. The germline CDR1 and CDR2 sequences are GTSNPN and SVGIG (reference sequence). The chain's CDR3 is CAWSAPPRFNTGELFF. For the CDR3, the DNA is TGTGCCTGGAGTGCCCCCCCGCGCTTCAACACCGGGGAGCTGTTTTTT.

The J gene is TRBJ1-5, the V gene TRBV19, with D maybe TRBD1 (5 bases). V lost 3 bases to trimming and J lost 0 bases, with 6 bases between them. The CDR3 has 14 residues. Germline assignment: CDR1 LNHDA and CDR2 SQIVND (reference sequence). Here the CDR3 reads CASSMTASNQPQHF. In nucleotides, the CDR3 is TGTGCCAGTAGTATGACAGCTAGCAATCAGCCCCAGCATTTT.

The genes are TRBV7-9 and TRBJ2-7, with D perhaps TRBD1 (6 bases). V was pared by 5 bases and J by 12 bases, with 17 bases between. The CDR3 totals 12 residues. Per the germline V gene, CDR1 is SEHNR and CDR2 is FQNEAQ (reference sequence). CDR3 region: CASSVTDSDSYF. CDR3 in DNA: TGTGCCAGCAGCGTGACGGACAGTGATTCGTACTTC.

The rearrangement links TRBV5-1 to TRBJ1-1, with TRBD1 matching 8 bases. CDR1 is SGHRS and CDR2 is YFSETQ in the germline V gene. With 1 base clipped from V and 1 base from J, the junction kept 0 bases outside the gene matches. The CDR3 contains 14 residues. CDR3 in DNA: TGCGCCAGCAGCTTGACAGGGGGGAACACTGAAGCTTTCTTT. Amino acids: CASSLTGGNTEAFF.

This clone appeared a single time. V and J are TRBV6-1 and TRBJ2-2; the D gene is possibly TRBD2 (5 bases). Per germline, CDR1 MNHNS and CDR2 SASEGT. V dropped 2 bases and J dropped 4 bases, with 14 bases sitting between them. The length of the CDR3 is 16 residues. The CDR3 DNA reads as TGTGCCAGCAGTGAAACCGTCGGGGTCGGCACCGGGGAGCTGTTTTTT. This gives the protein CASSETVGVGTGELFF.

This clone was picked up one time. The chain carries TRBV7-2 and TRBJ2-2, with 12 bases that match TRBD2. V was pared by 0 bases and J by 5 bases, with 10 bases of the junction left unmatched. The CDR3 contains 19 residues. Germline CDR1 and CDR2: SGHTA and FQGNSA. The chain's CDR3 is CASSLAGLAGGPWTGELFF. Here the CDR3 DNA reads TGTGCCAGCAGCTTAGCGGGCCTAGCGGGGGGGCCGTGGACCGGGGAGCTGTTTTTT.